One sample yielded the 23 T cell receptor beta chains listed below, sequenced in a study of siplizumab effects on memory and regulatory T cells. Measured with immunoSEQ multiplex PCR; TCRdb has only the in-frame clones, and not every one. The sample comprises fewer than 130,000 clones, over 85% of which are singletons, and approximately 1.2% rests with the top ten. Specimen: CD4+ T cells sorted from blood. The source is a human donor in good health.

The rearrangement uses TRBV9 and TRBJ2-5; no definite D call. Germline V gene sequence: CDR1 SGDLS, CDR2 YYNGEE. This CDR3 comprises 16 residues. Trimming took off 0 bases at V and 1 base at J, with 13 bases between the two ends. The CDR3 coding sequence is TGTGCCAGCAGCGTAGTGGCGAGGCCGACCCAAGAGACCCAGTACTTC. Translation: CASSVVARPTQETQYF.

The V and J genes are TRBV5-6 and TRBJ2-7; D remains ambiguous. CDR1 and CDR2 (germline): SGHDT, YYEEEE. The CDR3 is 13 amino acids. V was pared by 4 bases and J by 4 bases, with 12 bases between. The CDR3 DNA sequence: TGTGCCAGCAGCCCCACTAAGCTTTACGAGCAGTACTTC. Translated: CASSPTKLYEQYF.

CDR3 sequence: CAWRTQGSGNTIYF. In DNA, the CDR3 is TGTGCCTGGAGGACTCAAGGCTCTGGAAACACCATATATTTT. The chain links TRBV30 to TRBJ1-3, with D unresolved. The CDR3 spans 14 residues. In germline, CDR1 is GTSNPN, CDR2 SVGIG (reference sequence). V dropped 3 bases and J dropped 0 bases, with 9 bases sitting between them.

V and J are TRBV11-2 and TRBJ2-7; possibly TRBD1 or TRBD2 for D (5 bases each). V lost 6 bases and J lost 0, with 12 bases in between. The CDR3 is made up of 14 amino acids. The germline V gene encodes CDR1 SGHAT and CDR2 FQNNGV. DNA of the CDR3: TGTGCCAGCAGACCCGCAGGGAGCTCCTACGAGCAGTACTTC. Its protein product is CASRPAGSSYEQYF.

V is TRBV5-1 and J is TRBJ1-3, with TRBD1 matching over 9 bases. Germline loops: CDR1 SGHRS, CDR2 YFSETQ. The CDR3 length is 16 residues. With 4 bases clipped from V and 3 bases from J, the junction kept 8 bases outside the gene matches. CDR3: CASSTGQGAIGNTIYF. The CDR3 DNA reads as TGCGCCAGCAGCACGGGACAGGGAGCAATTGGAAACACCATATATTTT.

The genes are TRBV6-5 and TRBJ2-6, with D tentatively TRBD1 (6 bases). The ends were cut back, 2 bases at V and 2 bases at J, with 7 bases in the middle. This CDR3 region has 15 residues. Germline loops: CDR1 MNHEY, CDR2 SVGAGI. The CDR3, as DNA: TGTGCCAGCAGTTACCAGGGGACTGGGGCCAACGTCCTGACTTTC. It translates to CASSYQGTGANVLTF.

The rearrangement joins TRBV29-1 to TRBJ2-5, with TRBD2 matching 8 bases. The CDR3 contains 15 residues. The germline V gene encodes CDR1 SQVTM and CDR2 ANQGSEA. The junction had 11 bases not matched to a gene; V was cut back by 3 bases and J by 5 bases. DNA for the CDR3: TGCAGCGTTGACAACAAAGCGGGAGAGTGGGAGACCCAGTACTTC. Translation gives CSVDNKAGEWETQYF.

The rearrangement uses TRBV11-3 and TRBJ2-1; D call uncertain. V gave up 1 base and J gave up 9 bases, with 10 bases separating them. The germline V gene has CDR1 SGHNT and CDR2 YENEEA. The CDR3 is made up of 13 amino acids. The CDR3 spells CASSLGKKSEQFF. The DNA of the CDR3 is TGTGCCAGCAGCTTAGGAAAGAAGAGTGAGCAGTTCTTC.

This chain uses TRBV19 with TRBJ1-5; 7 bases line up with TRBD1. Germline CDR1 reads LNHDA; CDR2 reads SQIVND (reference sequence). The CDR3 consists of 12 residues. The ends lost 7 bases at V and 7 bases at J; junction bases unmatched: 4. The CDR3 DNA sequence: TGTGCCAGTACGACAGGGCACCAGCCCCAGCATTTT. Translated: CASTTGHQPQHF.

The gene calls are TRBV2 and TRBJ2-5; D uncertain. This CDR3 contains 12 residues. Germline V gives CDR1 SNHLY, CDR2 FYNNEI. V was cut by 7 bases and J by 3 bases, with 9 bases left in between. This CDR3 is CASKESEETQYF. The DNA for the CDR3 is TGTGCCAGCAAGGAGTCCGAAGAGACCCAGTACTTC. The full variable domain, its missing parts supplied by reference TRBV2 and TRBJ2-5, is EPEVTQTPSHQVTQMGQEVILRCVPISNHLYFYWYRQILGQKVEFLVSFYNNEISEKSEIFDDQFSVERPDGSNFTLKIRSTKLEDSAMYFCASKESEETQYFGPGTRLLVL.

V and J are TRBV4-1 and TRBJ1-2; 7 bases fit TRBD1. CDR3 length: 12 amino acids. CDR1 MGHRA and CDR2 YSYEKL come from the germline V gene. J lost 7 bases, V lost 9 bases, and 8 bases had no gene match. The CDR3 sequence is CASWGGGSGYTF. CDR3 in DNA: TGCGCCAGTTGGGGAGGGGGCTCTGGCTACACCTTC.

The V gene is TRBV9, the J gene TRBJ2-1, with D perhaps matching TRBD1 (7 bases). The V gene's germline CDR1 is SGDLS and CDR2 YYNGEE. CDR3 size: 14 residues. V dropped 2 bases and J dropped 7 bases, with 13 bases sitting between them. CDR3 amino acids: CASSVETGRNEQFF. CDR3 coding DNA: TGTGCCAGCAGCGTCGAGACAGGGAGGAATGAGCAGTTCTTC.

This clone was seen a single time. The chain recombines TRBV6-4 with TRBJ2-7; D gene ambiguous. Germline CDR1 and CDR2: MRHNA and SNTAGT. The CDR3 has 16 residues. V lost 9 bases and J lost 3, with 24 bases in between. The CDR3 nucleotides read TGTGCCAGACCCCTTGAAGTCTTAGGACCACACTACGAGCAGTACTTC. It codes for CARPLEVLGPHYEQYF.

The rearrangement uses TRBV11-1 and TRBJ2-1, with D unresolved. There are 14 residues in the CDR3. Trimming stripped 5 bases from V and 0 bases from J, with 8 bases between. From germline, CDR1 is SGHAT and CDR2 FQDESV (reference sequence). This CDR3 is CASSTPPSYNEQFF. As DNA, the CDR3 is TGTGCCAGCAGCACCCCCCCCTCCTACAATGAGCAGTTCTTC.

The CDR3: CASSLQGLEAFF. The CDR3 DNA is TGTGCCAGCAGCTTGCAGGGGCTCGAAGCTTTCTTT. V and J are TRBV7-2 and TRBJ1-1; weak D call: TRBD1 (6 bases). Trimming removed 3 bases at V and 8 bases at J, with 10 bases between. Germline values: CDR1 SGHTA, CDR2 FQGNSA. This CDR3 is built from 12 residues.

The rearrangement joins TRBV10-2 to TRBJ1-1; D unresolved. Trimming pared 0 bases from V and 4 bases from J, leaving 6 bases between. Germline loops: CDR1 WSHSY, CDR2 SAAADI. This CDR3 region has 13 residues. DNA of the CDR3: TGCGCCAGCAGTGAGTCCGGGTCCACTGAAGCTTTCTTT. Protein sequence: CASSESGSTEAFF.

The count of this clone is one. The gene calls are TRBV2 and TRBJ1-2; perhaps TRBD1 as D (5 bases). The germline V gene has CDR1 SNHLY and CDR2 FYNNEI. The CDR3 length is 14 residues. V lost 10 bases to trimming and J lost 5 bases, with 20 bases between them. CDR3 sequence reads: CAITLRGSTYGYTF. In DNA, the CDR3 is TGTGCCATAACTTTGAGGGGTTCAACGTATGGCTACACCTTC.

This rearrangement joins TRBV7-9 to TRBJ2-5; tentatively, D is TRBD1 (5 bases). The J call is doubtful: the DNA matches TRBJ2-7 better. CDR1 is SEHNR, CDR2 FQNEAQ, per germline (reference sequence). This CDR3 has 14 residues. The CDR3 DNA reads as TGTGCCAGCAGCTTAAAGACAGTCTCCTACGAGCAGTACTTC. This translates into CASSLKTVSYEQYF.

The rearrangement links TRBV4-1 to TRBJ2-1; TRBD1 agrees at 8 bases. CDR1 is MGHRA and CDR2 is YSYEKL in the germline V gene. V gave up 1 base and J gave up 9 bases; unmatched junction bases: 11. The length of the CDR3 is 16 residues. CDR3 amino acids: CASSQVGRGQWGEQFF. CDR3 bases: TGCGCCAGCAGCCAAGTGGGCAGGGGGCAATGGGGTGAGCAGTTCTTC.

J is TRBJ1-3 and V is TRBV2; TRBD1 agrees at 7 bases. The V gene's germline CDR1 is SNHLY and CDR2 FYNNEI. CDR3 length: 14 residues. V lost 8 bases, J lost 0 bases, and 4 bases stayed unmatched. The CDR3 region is CASGDRDSGNTIYF. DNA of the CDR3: TGTGCCAGCGGAGACAGGGACTCTGGAAACACCATATATTTT.

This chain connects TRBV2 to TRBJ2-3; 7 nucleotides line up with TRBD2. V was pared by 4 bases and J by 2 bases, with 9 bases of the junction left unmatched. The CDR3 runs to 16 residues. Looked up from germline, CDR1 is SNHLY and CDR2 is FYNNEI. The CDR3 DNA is TGTGCCAGCAGTGCTAGCGGTCTCCTTTACACAGATACGCAGTATTTT. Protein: CASSASGLLYTDTQYF.

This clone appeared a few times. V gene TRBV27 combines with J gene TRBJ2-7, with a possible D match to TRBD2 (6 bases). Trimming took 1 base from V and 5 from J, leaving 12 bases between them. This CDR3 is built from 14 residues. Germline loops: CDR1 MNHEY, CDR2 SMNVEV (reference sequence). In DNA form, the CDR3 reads TGTGCCAGCAGTTTATTTCGCGGGATCAACGAGCAGTACTTC. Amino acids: CASSLFRGINEQYF.

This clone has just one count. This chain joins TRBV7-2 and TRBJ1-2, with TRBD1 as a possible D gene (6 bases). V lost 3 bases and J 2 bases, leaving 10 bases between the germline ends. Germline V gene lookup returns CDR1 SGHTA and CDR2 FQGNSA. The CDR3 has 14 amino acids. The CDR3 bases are TGTGCCAGCAGCTTCGGGGGGCGCAACTATGGCTACACCTTC. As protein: CASSFGGRNYGYTF.